This T cell receptor (beta chain) was recorded in a study of T cells after yellow fever vaccination. CDR1 is DFQATT, CDR2 SNEGSKA, per germline (reference sequence). The CDR3 is 13 residues long. The table lists this clonotype with many counts. TCRdb fed the 5' RACE reads into MiXCR, producing one record per CDR3 protein. This sample carries some 250,000 distinct CDR3 sequences, more than 3.5% of them seen once, and the ten largest clones take roughly a fifth. This material consisted of PBMCs, taken 15 days after the yellow fever booster vaccination. This clonotype was sampled from a man younger than 35 who received the YFV17D yellow fever vaccine. V usage is TRBV20-1 and J usage is TRBJ1-1, with unresolved D. The CDR3, as DNA: TGCAGGACTTCCATCGGGCTGAACACTGAAGCTTTCTTT. It translates to CRTSIGLNTEAFF.